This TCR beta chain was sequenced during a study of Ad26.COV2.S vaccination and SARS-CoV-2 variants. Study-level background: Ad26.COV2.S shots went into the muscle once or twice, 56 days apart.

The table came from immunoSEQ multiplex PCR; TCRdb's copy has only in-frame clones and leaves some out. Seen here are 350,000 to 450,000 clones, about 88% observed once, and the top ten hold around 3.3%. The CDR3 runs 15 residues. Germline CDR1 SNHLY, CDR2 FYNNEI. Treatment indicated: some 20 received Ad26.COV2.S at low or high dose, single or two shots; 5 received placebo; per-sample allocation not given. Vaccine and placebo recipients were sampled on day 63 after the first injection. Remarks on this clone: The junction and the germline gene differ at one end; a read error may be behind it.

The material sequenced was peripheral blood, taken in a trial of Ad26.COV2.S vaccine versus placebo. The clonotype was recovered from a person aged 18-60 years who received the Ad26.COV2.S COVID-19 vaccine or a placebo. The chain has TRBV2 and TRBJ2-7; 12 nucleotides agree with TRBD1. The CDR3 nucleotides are TGTGCCAGCACCGAAGAAGGGACAGGGGGCGCAGGTCCGGACTTC. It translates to CASTEEGTGGAGPDF.